Below are 14 T cell receptor beta chains sequenced from a single sample in a study of control samples from healthy donors and cancer patients. Clones were sequenced by immunoSEQ multiplex PCR, and TCRdb holds only the in-frame ones, with some missing. The sample lists under 200,000 clones, just over 90% occurring once. The sequencing input was blood. The receptors originated from a woman in her sixties or seventies in good health.

This clone was seen a handful of times. V gene TRBV5-1 combines with J gene TRBJ2-3; TRBD2 aligns across 10 bases. J gave up 5 bases and V 3 bases, and 15 bases lay outside the gene matches. The CDR3 is 18 residues long. Germline V gene data show CDR1 as SGHRS and CDR2 as YFSETQ. The CDR3 DNA is TGCGCCAGCAGCTCAAAACAGGGGAGGGCTAGCGGGGGAGATACGCAGTATTTT. Its protein is CASSSKQGRASGGDTQYF.

The J gene is TRBJ1-1, the V gene TRBV6-5, with D perhaps matching TRBD1 (6 bases). V gave up 4 bases and J gave up 1 base, with 13 bases separating them. Germline CDR1 is MNHEY and CDR2 is SVGAGI. CDR3 size: 15 residues. The DNA for the CDR3 is TGTGCCAGCAGTTCCCGACAGGCCCAGAACACTGAAGCTTTCTTT. Protein: CASSSRQAQNTEAFF.

The rearrangement links TRBV6-5 to TRBJ1-6, with D maybe TRBD1 (6 bases). CDR1 and CDR2 from the germline V gene are MNHEY and SVGAGI. CDR3 size: 15 residues. V lost 6 bases and J 4 bases, leaving 13 bases between the germline ends. In nucleotides, the CDR3 is TGTGCCAGCAGAAAAAACGGACAGTATAATTCACCCCTCCACTTT. This translates into CASRKNGQYNSPLHF.

This clone was seen only a few times. The J gene is TRBJ1-3, the V gene TRBV2; the D is unclear. Germline CDR1 SNHLY, CDR2 FYNNEI. V dropped 5 bases and J dropped 1 base, with 9 bases sitting between them. This CDR3 is built from 14 residues. CDR3 bases: TGTGCCAGCAGTCCACGGGATTCTGGAAACACCATATATTTT. Residues: CASSPRDSGNTIYF.

The rearrangement joins TRBV7-9 to TRBJ1-2; tentatively, D is TRBD1 (6 bases). V was pared by 3 bases and J by 8 bases, with 7 bases between. CDR3 length equals 11 residues. Germline CDR1 and CDR2: SEHNR and FQNEAQ (reference sequence). The CDR3 DNA is TGTGCCAGCAGCTTGGACAGCGGCTACACCTTC. Translation gives CASSLDSGYTF.

This chain uses TRBV18 with TRBJ1-4; D unclear. The ends were cut back, 2 bases at V and 5 bases at J, with 12 bases in the middle. The germline V gene has CDR1 KGHSH and CDR2 LQKENI. This CDR3 is built from 15 residues. CDR3 amino acids: CASSPLMEPNEKLFF. The CDR3 DNA follows: TGTGCCAGCTCACCATTAATGGAACCGAATGAAAAACTGTTTTTT. Drawing the rest from reference TRBV18 and TRBJ1-4, the complete variable domain is NAGVMQNPRHLVRRRGQEARLRCSPMKGHSHVYWYRQLPEEGLKFMVYLQKENIIDESGMPKERFSAEFPKEGPSILRIQQVVRGDSAAYFCASSPLMEPNEKLFFGSGTQLSVL.

The V call is TRBV12-5, the J call TRBJ1-2, with D unclear. From germline, CDR1 is LGHNT and CDR2 FRNRAP. Trimming pared 0 bases from V and 7 bases from J, leaving 9 bases between. The CDR3 length is 13 residues. CDR3: CASGLVEQGGYTF. The CDR3 nucleotides read TGTGCTAGTGGTTTGGTTGAACAAGGTGGCTACACCTTC.

The V and J genes are TRBV7-2 and TRBJ1-2; D gene ambiguous. Germline CDR1 is SGHTA and CDR2 is FQGNSA. The CDR3 sequence is 14 residues long. V was shortened by 2 bases and J by 6 bases, with 13 bases between the two germline ends. The CDR3 protein is CASSLSQVLDGYTF. The DNA of the CDR3 is TGTGCCAGCAGCTTATCGCAGGTCTTAGATGGCTACACCTTC.

The V gene is TRBV6-2 or TRBV6-3, the J gene TRBJ1-4, with 8 bases that match TRBD1. With 2 bases clipped from V and 3 bases from J, the junction kept 5 bases outside the gene matches. Per germline, CDR1 MNHEY and CDR2 SVGEGT. This CDR3 comprises 16 residues. CDR3 nucleotide sequence: TGTGCCAGCAGTTACCCTCGGACAGGGTCTAATGAAAAACTGTTTTTT. Translated, it gives CASSYPRTGSNEKLFF.

V is TRBV30 and J is TRBJ2-1; possibly TRBD2 for D (5 bases). The CDR3 totals 13 residues. The V gene's germline CDR1 is GTSNPN and CDR2 SVGIG (reference sequence). V shed 1 base and J shed 4 bases, with 8 bases lying between them. For the CDR3, the DNA is TGTGCCTGGAGTGGAGGGCAATACAATGAGCAGTTCTTC. Translating gives CAWSGGQYNEQFF. The full variable domain, its missing parts supplied by reference TRBV30 and TRBJ2-1, is SQTIHQWPATLVQPVGSPLSLECTVEGTSNPNLYWYRQAAGRGLQLLFYSVGIGQISSEVPQNLSASRPQDRQFILSSKKLLLSDSGFYLCAWSGGQYNEQFFGPGTRLTVL.

This clone was picked up one time. Other nucleotide sequences from this sample produce the same CDR3. The rearrangement uses TRBV11-1 and TRBJ1-6; the D gene is possibly TRBD1 (5 bases). The germline V and J ends were trimmed by 5 bases and 7 bases, with 15 bases remaining between them. The CDR3 totals 15 residues. Germline V gene lookup returns CDR1 SGHAT and CDR2 FQDESV (reference sequence). The CDR3 spells CASSLEGFPNSPLHF. CDR3 sequence (DNA): TGTGCCAGCAGCCTAGAGGGGTTCCCAAATTCACCCCTCCACTTT.

This chain connects TRBV28 to TRBJ1-5; 8 bases align to TRBD1. CDR3 length equals 15 residues. V shed 7 bases, J shed 0 bases, and the junction held 5 bases outside the gene matches. Per germline, CDR1 MDHEN and CDR2 SYDVKM. The CDR3 reads CASIIGTGSNQPQHF. The CDR3 nucleotides are TGTGCCAGCATCATCGGGACAGGTAGCAATCAGCCCCAGCATTTT. The full variable domain, in which reference TRBV28 and TRBJ1-5 provide the parts outside the CDR3, is DVKVTQSSRYLVKRTGEKVFLECVQDMDHENMFWYRQDPGLGLRLIYFSYDVKMKEKGDIPEGYSVSREKKERFSLILESASTNQTSMYLCASIIGTGSNQPQHFGDGTRLSIL.

This clone has just one count. The chain employs TRBV9 and TRBJ2-1, with TRBD1 as a possible D gene (6 bases). Germline-derived CDR1 and CDR2 are SGDLS and YYNGEE. The CDR3 is 14 amino acids. V lost 4 bases and J lost 5, with 13 bases in between. CDR3 protein: CASSPRGIDNEQFF. The CDR3 nucleotides read TGTGCCAGCAGCCCAAGGGGGATCGACAATGAGCAGTTCTTC.

V and J are TRBV5-1 and TRBJ1-6; no clear D. The CDR3 length is 18 residues. Germline V gene data show CDR1 as SGHRS and CDR2 as YFSETQ. Between the trimmed V and J ends, which lost 2 bases and 1 base, there was a span of 16 bases. This CDR3 reads CASSFEEFPGSYNSPLHF. In DNA, the CDR3 is TGCGCCAGCAGCTTCGAAGAGTTTCCCGGTTCCTATAATTCACCCCTCCACTTT.